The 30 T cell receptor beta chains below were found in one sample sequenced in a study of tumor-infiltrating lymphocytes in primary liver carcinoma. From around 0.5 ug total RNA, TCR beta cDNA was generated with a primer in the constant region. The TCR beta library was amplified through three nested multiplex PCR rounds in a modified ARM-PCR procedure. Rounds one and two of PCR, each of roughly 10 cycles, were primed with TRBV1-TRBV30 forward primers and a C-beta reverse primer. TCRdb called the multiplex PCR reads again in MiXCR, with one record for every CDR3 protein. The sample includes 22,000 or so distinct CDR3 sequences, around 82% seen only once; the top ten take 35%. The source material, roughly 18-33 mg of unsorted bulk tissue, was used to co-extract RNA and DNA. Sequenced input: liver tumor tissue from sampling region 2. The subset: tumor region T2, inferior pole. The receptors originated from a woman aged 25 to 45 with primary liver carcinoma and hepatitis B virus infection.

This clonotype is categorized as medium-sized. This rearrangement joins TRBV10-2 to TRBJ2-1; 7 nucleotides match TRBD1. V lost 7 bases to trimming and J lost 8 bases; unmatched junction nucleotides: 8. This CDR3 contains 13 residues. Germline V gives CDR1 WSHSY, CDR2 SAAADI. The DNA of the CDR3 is TGCGCCAGCAAGTCGGGACAGAACTATGAGCAGTTCTTC. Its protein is CASKSGQNYEQFF.

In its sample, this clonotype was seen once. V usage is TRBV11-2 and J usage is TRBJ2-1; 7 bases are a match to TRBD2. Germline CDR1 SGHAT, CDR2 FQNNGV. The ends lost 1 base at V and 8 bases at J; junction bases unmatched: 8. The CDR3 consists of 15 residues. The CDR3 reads CASSLVIRGDYEQFF. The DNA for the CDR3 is TGTGCCAGCAGCTTAGTCATTCGGGGGGATTATGAGCAGTTCTTC.

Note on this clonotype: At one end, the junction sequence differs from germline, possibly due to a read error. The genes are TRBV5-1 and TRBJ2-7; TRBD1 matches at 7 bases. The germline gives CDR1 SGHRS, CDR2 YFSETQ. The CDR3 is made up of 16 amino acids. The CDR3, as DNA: TGCACCAGCAGCTTAGGACACCGGGACAGTTCCTACGAGCAGTACTTC. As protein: CTSSLGHRDSSYEQYF.

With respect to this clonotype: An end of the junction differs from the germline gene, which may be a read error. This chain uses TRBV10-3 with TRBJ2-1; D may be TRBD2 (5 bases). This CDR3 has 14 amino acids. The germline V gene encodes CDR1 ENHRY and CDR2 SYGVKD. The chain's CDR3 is CANSPTATRDKQFF. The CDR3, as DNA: TGTGCCAACAGTCCTACGGCGACCCGGGATAAGCAGTTCTTC.

The CDR3 is CASSPEMNWDTSKWYF. The CDR3 bases are TGCGCCAGCAGCCCAGAGATGAATTGGGACACGAGCAAGTGGTACTTC. The V gene is TRBV4-1, the J gene TRBJ2-4, with a possible D match to TRBD1 (6 bases). The ends were cut back, 4 bases at V and 15 bases at J, with 28 bases in the middle. Germline lookup yields CDR1 MGHRA and CDR2 YSYEKL. The length of the CDR3 is 16 residues.

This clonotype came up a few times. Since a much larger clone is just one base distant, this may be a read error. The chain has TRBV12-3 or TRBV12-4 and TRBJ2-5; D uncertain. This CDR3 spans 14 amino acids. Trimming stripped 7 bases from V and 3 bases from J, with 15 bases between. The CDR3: CASTYPGCEETQYF. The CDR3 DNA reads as TGTGCCAGCACCTACCCCGGGTGCGAAGAGACCCAGTACTTC.

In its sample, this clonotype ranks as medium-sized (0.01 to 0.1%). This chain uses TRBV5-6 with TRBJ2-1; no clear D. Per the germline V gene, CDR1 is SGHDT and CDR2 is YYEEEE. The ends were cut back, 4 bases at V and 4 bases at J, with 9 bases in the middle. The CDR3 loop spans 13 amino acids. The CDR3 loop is CASSPQWYNEQFF. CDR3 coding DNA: TGTGCCAGCAGCCCGCAGTGGTACAATGAGCAGTTCTTC.

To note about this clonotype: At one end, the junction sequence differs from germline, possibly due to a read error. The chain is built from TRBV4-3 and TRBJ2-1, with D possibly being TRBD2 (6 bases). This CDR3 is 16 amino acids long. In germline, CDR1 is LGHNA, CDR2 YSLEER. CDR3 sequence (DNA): TGTGCCAGCGGCCAAGATGCGGGAAGCTCCTACAATGAGCAGTTGTTC. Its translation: CASGQDAGSSYNEQLF.

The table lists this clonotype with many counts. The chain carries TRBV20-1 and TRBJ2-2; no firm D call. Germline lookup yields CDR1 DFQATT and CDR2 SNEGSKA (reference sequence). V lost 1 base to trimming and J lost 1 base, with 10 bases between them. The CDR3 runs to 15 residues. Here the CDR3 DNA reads TGCAGTGCTAGAGGGTTCCTACGGAACACCGGGGAGCTGTTTTTT. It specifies CSARGFLRNTGELFF.

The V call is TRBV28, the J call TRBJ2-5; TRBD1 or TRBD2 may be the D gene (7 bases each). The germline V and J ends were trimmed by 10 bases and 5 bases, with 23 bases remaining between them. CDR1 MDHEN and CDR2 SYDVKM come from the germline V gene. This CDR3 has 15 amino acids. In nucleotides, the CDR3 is TGTGCCAATAGTTCCAGGGGGGGATCGTGGGAGACCCAGTACTTC. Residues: CANSSRGGSWETQYF.

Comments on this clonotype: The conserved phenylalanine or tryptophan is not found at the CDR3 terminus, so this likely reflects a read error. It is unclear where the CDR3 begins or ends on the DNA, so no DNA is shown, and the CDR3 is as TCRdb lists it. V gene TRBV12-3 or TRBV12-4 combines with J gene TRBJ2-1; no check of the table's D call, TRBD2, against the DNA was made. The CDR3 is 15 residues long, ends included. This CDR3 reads CAGSLSGTSGLERFV.

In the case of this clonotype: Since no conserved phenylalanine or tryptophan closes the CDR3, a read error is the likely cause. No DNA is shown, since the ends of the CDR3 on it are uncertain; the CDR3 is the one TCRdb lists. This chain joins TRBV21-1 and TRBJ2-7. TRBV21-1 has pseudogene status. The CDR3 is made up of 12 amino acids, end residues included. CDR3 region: CASSKGSYEQYI.

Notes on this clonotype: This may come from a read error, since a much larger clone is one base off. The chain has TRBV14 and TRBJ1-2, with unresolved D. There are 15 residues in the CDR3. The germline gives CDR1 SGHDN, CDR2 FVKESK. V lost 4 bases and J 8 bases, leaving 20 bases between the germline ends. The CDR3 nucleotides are TGTGCCAGCAGCCTAGATCGAGCGGGCTGGAGGGGCTACACCTTC. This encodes CASSLDRAGWRGYTF.

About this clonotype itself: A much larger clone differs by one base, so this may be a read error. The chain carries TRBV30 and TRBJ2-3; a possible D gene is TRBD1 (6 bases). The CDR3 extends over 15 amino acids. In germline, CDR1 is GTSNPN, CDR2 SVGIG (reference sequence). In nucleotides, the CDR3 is TGTGCCTGGAGTTCTGTCGAGGGGGTTGCAGATACGCGGTATTTT. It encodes CAWSSVEGVADTRYF.

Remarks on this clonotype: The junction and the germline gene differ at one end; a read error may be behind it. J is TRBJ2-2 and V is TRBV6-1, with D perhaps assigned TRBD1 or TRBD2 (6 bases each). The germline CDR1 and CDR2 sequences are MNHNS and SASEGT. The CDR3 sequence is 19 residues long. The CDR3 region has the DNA TGTGCCAGCAGTGAGACCCTTCCCGGGGGCGCAGCGAACACCGGGAAGCTGTTTTTT. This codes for CASSETLPGGAANTGKLFF.

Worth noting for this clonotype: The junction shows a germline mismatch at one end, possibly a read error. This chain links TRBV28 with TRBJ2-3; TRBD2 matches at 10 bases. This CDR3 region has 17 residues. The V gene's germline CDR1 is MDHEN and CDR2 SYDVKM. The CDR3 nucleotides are TGTGCCAGCAGTCCCGAGATTAGCGGGAGGAGCACGGATACGCAGTATTTT. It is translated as CASSPEISGRSTDTQYF.

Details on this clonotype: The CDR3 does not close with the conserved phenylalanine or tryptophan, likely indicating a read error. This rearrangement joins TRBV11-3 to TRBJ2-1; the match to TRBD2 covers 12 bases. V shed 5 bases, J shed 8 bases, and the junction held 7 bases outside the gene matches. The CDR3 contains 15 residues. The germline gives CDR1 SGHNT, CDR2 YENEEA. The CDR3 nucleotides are TGTGCCAGCAGCAGACTAGCGGGGGAGGGGTATGAGCAGTTCTCC. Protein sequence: CASSRLAGEGYEQFS.

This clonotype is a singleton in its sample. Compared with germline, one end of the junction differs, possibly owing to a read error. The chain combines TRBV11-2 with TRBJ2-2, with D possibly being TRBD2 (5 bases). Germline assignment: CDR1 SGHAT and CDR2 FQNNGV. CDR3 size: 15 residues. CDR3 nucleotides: TGTACCAGCAGCTTACGGCCGGAGAACACCGGGGAGCTGCTTTTT. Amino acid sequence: CTSSLRPENTGELLF. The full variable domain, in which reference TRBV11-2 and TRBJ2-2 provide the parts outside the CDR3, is EAGVAQSPRYKIIEKRQSVAFWCNPISGHATLYWYQQILGQGPKLLIQFQNNGVVDDSQLPKDRFSAERLKGVDSTLKIQPAKLEDSAVYLCTSSLRPENTGELLFGEGSRLTVL.

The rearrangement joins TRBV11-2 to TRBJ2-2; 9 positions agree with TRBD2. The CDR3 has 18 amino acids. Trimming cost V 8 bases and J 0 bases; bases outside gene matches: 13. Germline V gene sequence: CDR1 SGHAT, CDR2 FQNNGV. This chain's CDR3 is CASGPPRAGGSNTGELFF. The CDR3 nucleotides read TGTGCCAGCGGCCCACCCCGAGCGGGAGGCTCGAACACCGGGGAGCTGTTTTTT.

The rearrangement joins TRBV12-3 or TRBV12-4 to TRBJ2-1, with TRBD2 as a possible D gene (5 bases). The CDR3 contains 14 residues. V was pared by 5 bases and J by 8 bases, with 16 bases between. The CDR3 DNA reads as TGTGCCAGCAGTATTACCTGGACTTCCGATGAGCAGTTCTTC. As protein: CASSITWTSDEQFF.

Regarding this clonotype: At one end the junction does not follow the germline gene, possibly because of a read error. This CDR3 reads CASIQEWVPQSSYNEQFF. The CDR3 nucleotides are TGTGCCAGCATCCAAGAATGGGTCCCTCAGAGCTCCTACAATGAGCAGTTCTTC. The chain couples TRBV4-1 to TRBJ2-1; D gene unclear. The CDR3 has 18 residues. Germline CDR1 and CDR2: MGHRA and YSYEKL.

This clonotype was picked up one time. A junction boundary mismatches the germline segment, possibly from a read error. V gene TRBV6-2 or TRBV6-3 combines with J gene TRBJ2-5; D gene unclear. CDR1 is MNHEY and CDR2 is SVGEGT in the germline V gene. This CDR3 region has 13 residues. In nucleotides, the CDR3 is TGTGCCAGCAGTTGCCCGACTCATCTGACCCTGTACTTC. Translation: CASSCPTHLTLYF.

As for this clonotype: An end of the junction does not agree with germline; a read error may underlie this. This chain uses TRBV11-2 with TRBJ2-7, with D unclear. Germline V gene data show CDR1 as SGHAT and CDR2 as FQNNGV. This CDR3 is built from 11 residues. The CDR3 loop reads CASSRASEQYF. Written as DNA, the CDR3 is TGCGCCAGCAGTCGTGCCAGTGAGCAGTACTTC.

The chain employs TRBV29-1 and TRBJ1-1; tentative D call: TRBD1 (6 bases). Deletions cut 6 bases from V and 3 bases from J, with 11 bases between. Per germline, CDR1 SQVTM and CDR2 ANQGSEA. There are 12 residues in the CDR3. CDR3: CSVETGYTEAFF. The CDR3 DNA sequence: TGCAGCGTCGAGACAGGATACACTGAAGCTTTCTTT. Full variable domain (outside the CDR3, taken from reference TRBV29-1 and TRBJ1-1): SAVISQKPSRDICQRGTSLTIQCQVDSQVTMMFWYRQQPGQSLTLIATANQGSEATYESGFVIDKFPISRPNLTFSTLTVSNMSPEDSSIYLCSVETGYTEAFFGQGTRLTVV.

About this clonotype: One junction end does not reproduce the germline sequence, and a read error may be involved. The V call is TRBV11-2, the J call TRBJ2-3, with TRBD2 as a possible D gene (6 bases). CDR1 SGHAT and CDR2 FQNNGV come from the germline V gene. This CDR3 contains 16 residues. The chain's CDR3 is CVSSPPTSGSTDTQYF. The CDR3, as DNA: TGTGTCAGCAGCCCCCCGACTAGTGGCAGCACAGATACGCAGTATTTT.

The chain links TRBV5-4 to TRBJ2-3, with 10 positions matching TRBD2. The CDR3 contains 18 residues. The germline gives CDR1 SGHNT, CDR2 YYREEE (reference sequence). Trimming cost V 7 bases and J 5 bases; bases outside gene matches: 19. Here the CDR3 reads CASGNPAASGGRRDTQYF. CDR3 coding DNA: TGTGCCAGCGGTAACCCGGCGGCTAGCGGGGGTCGGAGAGATACGCAGTATTTT.

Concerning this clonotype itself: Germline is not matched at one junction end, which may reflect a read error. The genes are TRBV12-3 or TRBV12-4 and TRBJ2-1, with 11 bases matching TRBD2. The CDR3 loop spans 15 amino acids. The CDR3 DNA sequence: TGTGACAGCAGCCTGTCCGGGACTAGCGGAGTTGATCAATTCTTC. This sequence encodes CDSSLSGTSGVDQFF.

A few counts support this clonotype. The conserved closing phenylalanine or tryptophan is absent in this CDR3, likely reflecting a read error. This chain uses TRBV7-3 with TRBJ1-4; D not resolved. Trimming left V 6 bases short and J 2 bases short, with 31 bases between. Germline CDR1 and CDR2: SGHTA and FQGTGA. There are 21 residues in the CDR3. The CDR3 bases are TGTGCCAGCAGTCTTCCAGGACGGGAGCCGCAATCCTCGGTGACTAATGAAAAACTGTTTCTT. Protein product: CASSLPGREPQSSVTNEKLFL.

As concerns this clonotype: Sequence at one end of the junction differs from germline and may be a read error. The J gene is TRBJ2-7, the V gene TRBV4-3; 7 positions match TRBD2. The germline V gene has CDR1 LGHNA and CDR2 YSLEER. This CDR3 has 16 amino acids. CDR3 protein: CTSNKDRTRITYKQYF. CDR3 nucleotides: TGCACCAGCAATAAAGATAGGACTAGGATCACTTACAAGCAGTACTTC.

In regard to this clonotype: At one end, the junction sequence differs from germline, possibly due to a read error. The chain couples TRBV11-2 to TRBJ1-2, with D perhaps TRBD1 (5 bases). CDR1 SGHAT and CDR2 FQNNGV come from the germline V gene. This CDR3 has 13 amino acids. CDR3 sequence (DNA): TGTGACAGCGGCTTAGAGGGGAACTATGGCTACACCTTC. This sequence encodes CDSGLEGNYGYTF.